This record concerns one T cell receptor (beta chain) sequence. TCRdb's copy holds only in-frame clones and misses some; the assay was immunoSEQ multiplex PCR. The table records 350,000 to 450,000 clones, 89% of them present only once. CDR3 length equals 10 residues. Germline-derived CDR1 and CDR2 are SNHLY and FYNNEI. V was trimmed by 11 bases and J by 8 bases, leaving 9 bases between them. The data are from a study of blood T cell repertoires in COVID-19. This clonotype was sampled from a man aged 40-49 years with acute or convalescent COVID-19. Sequencing was performed on peripheral blood. The chain uses TRBV2 and TRBJ1-4, with D perhaps TRBD1 (6 bases). CDR3 nucleotide sequence: TGTGCCGCAGGGGACGAAAAACTGTTTTTT. This encodes CAAGDEKLFF.